Described below is a single T cell receptor beta chain sequence and its context. Antigen unknown. Template switching with 5'RACE generated the TCR cDNA and added a universal primer site and UMIs. Each CDR3 protein gets one entry after TCRdb re-called the 5' RACE reads with MiXCR. The data hold a few hundred thousand distinct CDR3 sequences, with roughly 4.8% observed a single time. These data belong to a study of T cells after yellow fever vaccination. At the level of the study: Fractions of low cell number were prepared using SMART-Seq v4 Ultra Low Input.

Study outcomes and limitations: Clones from primary vaccination mostly reappeared after the booster (roughly 95% CD4, 88% CD8).

V was pared by 6 bases and J by 5 bases, with 8 bases between. Germline loops: CDR1 WNHNN, CDR2 SYGVQD (reference sequence). CDR3 length: 12 residues. The sequence was collected from a man between 18 and 35 years old who received the YFV17D yellow fever vaccine. The J gene is TRBJ2-1, the V gene TRBV10-1; no clear D. Specimen: CD4+ T cells sorted from PBMCs, collected on the day of the yellow fever booster vaccination. The CDR3 bases are TGCGCCAGCAGCGCCGCAGACAATGAGCAGTTCTTC. Encoded protein: CASSAADNEQFF.